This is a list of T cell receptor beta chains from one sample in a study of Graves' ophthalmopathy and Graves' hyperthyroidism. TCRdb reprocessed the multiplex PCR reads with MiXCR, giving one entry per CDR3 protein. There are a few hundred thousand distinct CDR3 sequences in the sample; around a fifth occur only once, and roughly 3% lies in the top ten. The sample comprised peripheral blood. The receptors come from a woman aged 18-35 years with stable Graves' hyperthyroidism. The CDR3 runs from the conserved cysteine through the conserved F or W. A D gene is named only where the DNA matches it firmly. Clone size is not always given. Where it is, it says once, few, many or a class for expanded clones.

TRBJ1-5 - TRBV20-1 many CSARGNGLWQPQHF TGCAGTGCTAGAGGAAACGGTTTGTGGCAGCCCCAGCATTTT
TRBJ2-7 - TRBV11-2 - CASNRGVLSYEQYF TGTGCCAGCAACCGAGGAGTCCTCTCCTACGAGCAGTACTTC
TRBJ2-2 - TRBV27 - CASSLKSAGELFF TGTGCCAGCAGTCTCAAGTCTGCCGGGGAGCTGTTTTTT
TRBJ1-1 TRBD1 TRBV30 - CAWSPRGSEAFF TGTGCCTGGAGCCCCAGGGGGTCTGAAGCTTTCTTT
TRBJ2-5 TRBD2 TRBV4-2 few CASSQDLSGGASKETQYF TGTGCCAGCAGCCAAGATCTCAGCGGGGGGGCCTCAAAGGAGACCCAGTACTTC
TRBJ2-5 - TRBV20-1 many CSARTGSQETQYF TGCAGTGCTAGAACTGGGAGCCAAGAGACCCAGTACTTC
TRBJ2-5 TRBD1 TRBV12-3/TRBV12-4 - CASSASGTGYTETQYF TGTGCCAGCTCTGCTTCCGGGACAGGGTATACGGAGACCCAGTACTTC
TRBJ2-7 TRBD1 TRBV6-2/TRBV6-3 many CASSQPDRDYEQYF TGTGCCAGCAGCCAACCCGACAGGGACTACGAGCAGTACTTC
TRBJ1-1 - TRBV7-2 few CASSHRDMNTEAFF TGTGCCAGCAGCCACAGGGACATGAACACTGAAGCTTTCTTT
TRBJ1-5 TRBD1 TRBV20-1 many CSARRDRGLYQPQHF TGCAGTGCTAGGCGGGACAGGGGATTGTATCAGCCCCAGCATTTT
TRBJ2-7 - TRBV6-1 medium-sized CASSVLDQNSYEQYF TGTGCCAGCAGTGTTTTAGACCAAAACTCCTACGAGCAGTACTTC
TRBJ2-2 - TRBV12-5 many CASGLVRIPSGTGELFF TGTGCTAGTGGTTTGGTGAGAATCCCGTCTGGCACCGGGGAGCTGTTTTTT
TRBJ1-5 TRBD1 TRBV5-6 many CASTQGQGQPQHF TGTGCCAGCACACAAGGACAGGGGCAGCCCCAGCATTTT
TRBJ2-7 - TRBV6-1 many CASRQGFNEQYF TGTGCCAGCAGGCAGGGGTTCAACGAGCAGTACTTC
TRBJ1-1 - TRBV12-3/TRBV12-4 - CASRLGISEAFF TGTGCCAGCAGGTTGGGGATCTCTGAAGCTTTCTTT
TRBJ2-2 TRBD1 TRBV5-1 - CASSSPGTGETGELFF TGCGCCAGCAGCAGCCCTGGGACAGGGGAAACCGGGGAGCTGTTTTTT
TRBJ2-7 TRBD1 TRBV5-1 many CASSSWGTGGYEQYF TGCGCCAGCAGCTCATGGGGGACAGGGGGCTACGAGCAGTACTTC
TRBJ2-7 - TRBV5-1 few CASSPQGHDYEQYF TGCGCCAGCAGCCCGCAGGGGCACGACTACGAGCAGTACTTC
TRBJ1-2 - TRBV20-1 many CSGGYGYTF TGCAGTGGGGGTTATGGCTACACCTTC
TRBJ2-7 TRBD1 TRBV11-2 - CASSPLDRGRGRAYEQYF TGTGCCAGCAGCCCCTTGGACAGGGGGCGCGGACGAGCTTACGAGCAGTACTTC
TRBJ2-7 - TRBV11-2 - CASRSIRDEQYF TGTGCCAGCAGATCTATCCGGGACGAGCAGTACTTC
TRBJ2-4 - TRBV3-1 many CASSQGDRNIQYF TGTGCCAGCAGCCAAGGAGACAGAAACATTCAGTACTTC
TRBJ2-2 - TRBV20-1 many CSARVLRTGELFF TGCAGTGCTCGGGTTCTTAGAACCGGGGAGCTGTTTTTT
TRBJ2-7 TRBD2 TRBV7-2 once CASSLIAVGDYDQYF TGTGCCAGCAGCTTAATCGCGGTAGGGGACTACGATCAGTACTTC
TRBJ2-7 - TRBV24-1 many CATSDRTGASDEQYF TGTGCCACCAGTGACCGGACTGGGGCAAGTGACGAGCAGTACTTC
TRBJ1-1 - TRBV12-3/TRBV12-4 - CASSLVLWEGKAFF TGTGCCAGCAGTTTAGTGCTATGGGAGGGGAAAGCTTTCTTT
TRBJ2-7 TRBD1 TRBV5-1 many CASSLSLRTGNYEQYF TGCGCCAGCAGCTTGTCCCTGAGGACAGGGAACTACGAGCAGTACTTC
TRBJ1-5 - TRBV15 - CASANGQSNQPQHF TGTGCCAGCGCCAATGGACAGTCTAATCAGCCCCAGCATTTT
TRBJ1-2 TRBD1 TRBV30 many CAWSAGTGDYGYTF TGTGCCTGGAGTGCCGGGACAGGGGACTATGGCTACACCTTC
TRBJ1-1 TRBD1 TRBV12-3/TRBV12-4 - CASSLTGGATEAFF TGTGCCAGCAGCCTGACAGGGGGCGCGACTGAAGCTTTCTTT
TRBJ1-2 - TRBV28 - CASSYQFLRRVAYTF TGTGCCAGCAGTTATCAGTTTCTACGAAGGGTGGCCTACACCTTC
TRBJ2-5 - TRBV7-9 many CASSFDSGGTQYF TGTGCCAGCAGCTTCGACTCCGGCGGGACCCAGTACTTC
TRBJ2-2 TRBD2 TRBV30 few CAWNVAGGPGELFF TGTGCCTGGAACGTAGCGGGGGGGCCCGGGGAGCTGTTTTTT
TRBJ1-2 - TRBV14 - CASSHDKAYGYTF TGTGCCAGCAGCCATGATAAGGCCTATGGCTACACCTTC
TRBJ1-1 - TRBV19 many CASYSLGNTEAFF TGTGCCTCCTATTCGTTGGGAAACACTGAAGCTTTCTTT
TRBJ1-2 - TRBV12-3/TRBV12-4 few CASTLVQGSGYTF TGTGCCAGCACCCTGGTACAGGGAAGTGGTTACACCTTC
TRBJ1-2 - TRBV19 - CASSIGSAFYGYTF TGTGCCAGTAGTATTGGGAGCGCCTTCTATGGCTACACCTTC
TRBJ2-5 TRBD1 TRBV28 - CASSSPGQGVETQYF TGTGCCAGCAGTTCTCCGGGACAGGGAGTTGAGACCCAGTACTTC
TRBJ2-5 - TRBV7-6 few CASSARTFQETQYF TGTGCCAGCAGCGCCCGGACCTTCCAAGAGACCCAGTACTTC
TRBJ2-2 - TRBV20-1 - CSAFGTGELFF TGCAGCGCATTCGGGACCGGGGAGCTGTTTTTT
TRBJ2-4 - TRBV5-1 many CASSLLDGTQNIQYF TGCGCCAGCAGCTTGCTTGATGGGACTCAAAACATTCAGTACTTC
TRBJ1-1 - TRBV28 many CASRPPNTEAFF TGTGCCAGCAGACCCCCGAACACTGAAGCTTTCTTT
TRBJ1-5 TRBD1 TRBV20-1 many CSADATGVSNQPQHF TGCAGTGCCGATGCCACAGGGGTAAGCAATCAGCCCCAGCATTTT
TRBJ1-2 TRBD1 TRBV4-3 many CASSQDTLDRVGYTF TGCGCCAGCAGCCAAGATACCCTGGACAGGGTTGGCTACACCTTC
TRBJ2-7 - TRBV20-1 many CSAQGREGLEQYF TGCAGTGCGCAAGGACGGGAAGGGCTTGAGCAGTACTTC
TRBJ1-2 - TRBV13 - CASSLKGAWSGYTF TGTGCCAGCAGCTTAAAAGGGGCTTGGTCTGGCTACACCTTC
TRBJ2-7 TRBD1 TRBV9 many CASSVRDREDEQYF TGTGCCAGCAGCGTCCGGGACAGGGAGGACGAGCAGTACTTC
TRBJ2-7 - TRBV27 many CASSFRDNYEQYF TGTGCCAGCAGTTTCAGGGATAACTACGAGCAGTACTTC
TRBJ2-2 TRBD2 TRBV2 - CASSWTSTGELFF TGTGCCAGCAGTTGGACTAGCACCGGGGAGCTGTTTTTT
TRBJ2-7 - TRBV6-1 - CASLGQKDYEQYF TGTGCCAGCCTCGGACAGAAAGATTACGAGCAGTACTTC
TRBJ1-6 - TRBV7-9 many CASSRDGKNNSPLHF TGTGCCAGCAGCAGGGACGGGAAAAATAATTCACCCCTCCACTTT
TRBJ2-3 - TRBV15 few CATSRDRGTDTQYF TGTGCCACCAGCAGAGATCGGGGGACAGATACGCAGTATTTT
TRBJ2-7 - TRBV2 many CASSESGFFYEQYF TGTGCCAGCAGTGAGTCTGGGTTTTTCTACGAGCAGTACTTC
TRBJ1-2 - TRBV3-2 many CASSQGDRGRGNGYTF TGTGCCAGCAGCCAAGGGGACAGGGGGCGCGGAAATGGCTACACCTTC
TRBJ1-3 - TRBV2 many CASSEALGRRNTIYF TGTGCCAGCAGTGAAGCGCTGGGTCGGCGAAACACCATATATTTT
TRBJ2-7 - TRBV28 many CASSLNIAGQEGYF TGTGCCAGCAGTTTAAACATTGCGGGGCAGGAGGGGTACTTC
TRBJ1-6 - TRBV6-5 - CASRRQVESPLHF TGTGCCAGCAGGAGACAGGTTGAGTCACCCCTCCACTTT
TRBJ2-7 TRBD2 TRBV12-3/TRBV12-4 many CASSLGRLARMYEQYF TGTGCCAGCAGTCTCGGTCGACTAGCGAGAATGTACGAGCAGTACTTC
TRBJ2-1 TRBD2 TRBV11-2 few CASSLWGGSYNEQFF TGTGCCAGCAGCTTATGGGGCGGGAGTTACAATGAGCAGTTCTTC
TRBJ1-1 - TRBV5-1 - CASSREGSVDEAFF TGCGCCAGCAGCAGGGAGGGGTCGGTCGATGAAGCTTTCTTT